The present T cell receptor (beta chain) was sequenced within a study of T cell responses to AZD1222 COVID-19 vaccine. V lost 0 bases to trimming and J lost 6 bases, with 9 bases between them. The germline V gene encodes CDR1 ENHRY and CDR2 SYGVKD. CDR3 length: 14 amino acids. The data were produced by immunoSEQ multiplex PCR, yet TCRdb's version contains in-frame clones alone and is incomplete. The sample includes tens of thousands of clones, about 84% of them seen just once. The J gene is TRBJ1-5, the V gene TRBV10-3, with D perhaps matching TRBD1 (6 bases). The sample in question was peripheral blood, obtained on day 0 of AZD1222 vaccination. The source is an adult in good health. For the CDR3, the DNA is TGTGCCATCAGTGAGTCGGGGGCGGGTCAGCCCCAGCATTTT. The encoded protein is CAISESGAGQPQHF.